These 27 T cell receptor beta chains were sequenced from one sample in a study of blood T cell repertoires in COVID-19. TCRdb's copy holds only in-frame clones and misses some; the assay was immunoSEQ multiplex PCR. Of a few hundred thousand clones listed, around 84% are singletons. Sequenced material: PBMCs or T cells enriched from blood (not recorded which). These receptors originate from a man aged 25 to 45 with acute COVID-19.

This chain uses TRBV18 with TRBJ1-4; D call uncertain. Deletions cut 2 bases from V and 5 bases from J, with 6 bases between. The germline gives CDR1 KGHSH, CDR2 LQKENI. The CDR3 is 13 residues long. CDR3 nucleotides: TGTGCCAGCTCACCAGGGAGGAATGAAAAACTGTTTTTT. Translated, it gives CASSPGRNEKLFF.

This rearrangement joins TRBV28 to TRBJ1-1, with a weak D call TRBD1 (5 bases). Germline V CDR1 and CDR2: MDHEN, SYDVKM. This CDR3 region has 16 residues. The V end lost 1 base, the J end lost 5 bases, and 17 bases lay between the germline ends. The CDR3 DNA reads as TGTGCCAGCAGTTTATTATCAGCGGGGGGTCCGACTGAAGCTTTCTTT. Its protein product is CASSLLSAGGPTEAFF.

This chain links TRBV4-2 with TRBJ1-5; D is unclear. Germline V CDR1 and CDR2: LGHNA, YNFKEQ. The CDR3 sequence is 14 residues long. With 1 base removed from V and 7 bases from J, the gap between germline ends came to 11 bases. The CDR3 loop reads CASSQGGSGQPQHF. The CDR3, as DNA: TGTGCCAGCAGCCAAGGGGGTTCGGGGCAGCCCCAGCATTTT.

This clone was seen many times. V and J are TRBV24-1 and TRBJ2-1; the D gene is possibly TRBD2 (5 bases). This CDR3 region has 12 residues. Per germline, CDR1 KGHDR and CDR2 SFDVKD. With 1 base removed from V and 10 bases from J, the gap between germline ends came to 7 bases. Here the CDR3 reads CATSDFGVEQFF. CDR3 nucleotide sequence: TGTGCCACCAGTGATTTCGGGGTAGAGCAGTTCTTC.

V usage is TRBV2 and J usage is TRBJ1-1; possibly TRBD1 for D (5 bases). This CDR3 contains 15 residues. Trimming pared 4 bases from V and 1 base from J, leaving 13 bases between. Germline V gene lookup returns CDR1 SNHLY and CDR2 FYNNEI. This chain's CDR3 is CASSGQRKTNTEAFF. The CDR3 DNA follows: TGTGCCAGCAGTGGACAGAGGAAAACGAACACTGAAGCTTTCTTT.

The chain links TRBV28 to TRBJ2-7; 7 bases are a match to TRBD1. This CDR3 comprises 13 residues. Per the germline V gene, CDR1 is MDHEN and CDR2 is SYDVKM. Germline trimming cut 10 bases from V and 2 bases from J; bases unmatched to any gene: 8. The CDR3 reads CATQGGSTYEQYV. Here the CDR3 DNA reads TGTGCCACCCAAGGGGGCTCAACCTACGAGCAGTACGTC.

The CDR3 DNA is TGTGCCAGCAGTCGACAGACTAATTCACCCCTCCACTTT. This encodes CASSRQTNSPLHF. J is TRBJ1-6 and V is TRBV11-2; TRBD1 might be the D (5 bases). Germline lookup yields CDR1 SGHAT and CDR2 FQNNGV. The CDR3 has 13 amino acids. V lost 6 bases and J lost 6, with 9 bases in between. The whole variable domain, remainder taken from reference TRBV11-2 and TRBJ1-6, is EAGVAQSPRYKIIEKRQSVAFWCNPISGHATLYWYQQILGQGPKLLIQFQNNGVVDDSQLPKDRFSAERLKGVDSTLKIQPAKLEDSAVYLCASSRQTNSPLHFGNGTRLTVT.

The V and J genes are TRBV25-1 and TRBJ1-6; perhaps TRBD1 as D (5 bases). The CDR3 sequence is 14 residues long. Deletions cut 6 bases from V and 7 bases from J, with 13 bases between. Per germline, CDR1 MGHDK and CDR2 SYGVNS. The CDR3 DNA reads TGTGCCAGCAGGAGCAGGGTGGGGAATTCACCCCTCCACTTT. It specifies CASRSRVGNSPLHF.

In its sample, this clone was seen a few times. The rearrangement joins TRBV7-9 to TRBJ1-4; the match to TRBD1 covers 11 bases. The length of the CDR3 is 15 residues. Germline CDR1 SEHNR, CDR2 FQNEAQ (reference sequence). V gave up 5 bases and J gave up 5 bases; unmatched junction bases: 4. CDR3 sequence: CASSPDRGRNEKLFF. The CDR3 bases are TGTGCCAGCAGCCCGGACAGGGGGCGGAATGAAAAACTGTTTTTT.

The V call is TRBV11-1, the J call TRBJ1-2; D is unclear. From germline, CDR1 is SGHAT and CDR2 FQDESV (reference sequence). The CDR3 totals 12 residues. Trimming pared 5 bases from V and 7 bases from J, leaving 11 bases between. For the CDR3, the DNA is TGTGCCAGCAGCGGAGTTCTTTCTGGCTACACCTTC. It yields the protein CASSGVLSGYTF.

This rearrangement joins TRBV28 to TRBJ1-5, with D uncertain. From germline, CDR1 is MDHEN and CDR2 SYDVKM. CDR3 length: 14 amino acids. Trimming pared 3 bases from V and 3 bases from J, leaving 9 bases between. DNA for the CDR3: TGTGCCAGCAGTTTCCGAGACACCAATCAGCCCCAGCATTTT. It yields the protein CASSFRDTNQPQHF.

Of note for this clone: Mismatch with germline at one junction end may stem from a read error. The chain links TRBV5-1 to TRBJ1-1; D is possibly TRBD1 (6 bases). There are 16 residues in the CDR3. Germline values: CDR1 SGHRS, CDR2 YFSETQ. The CDR3 here is CASSLNTGLMNTEAFF. DNA for the CDR3: TGTGCCAGCAGCTTGAACACAGGGCTCATGAACACTGAAGCTTTCTTT. Full variable domain (rest looked up from reference TRBV5-1 and TRBJ1-1): KAGVTQTPRYLIKTRGQQVTLSCSPISGHRSVSWYQQTPGQGLQFLFEYFSETQRNKGNFPGRFSGRQFSNSRSEMNVSTLELGDSALYLCASSLNTGLMNTEAFFGQGTRLTVV.

The table lists this clone with a count of one. The rearrangement links TRBV19 to TRBJ2-1; 13 nucleotides align to TRBD2. From germline, CDR1 is LNHDA and CDR2 SQIVND (reference sequence). CDR3 length: 19 amino acids. V gave up 6 bases and J gave up 0 bases; unmatched junction bases: 11. CDR3 sequence: CASSLGLAGASSSYNEQFF. CDR3 DNA: TGTGCCAGTAGCCTCGGACTAGCGGGGGCCTCCAGCTCCTACAATGAGCAGTTCTTC.

This chain joins TRBV18 and TRBJ1-1; D possibly corresponds to TRBD1 (5 bases). The CDR3 covers 14 residues. Germline V CDR1 and CDR2: KGHSH, LQKENI. V was shortened by 4 bases and J by 0 bases, with 9 bases between the two germline ends. This chain's CDR3 is CASSRGTVNTEAFF. The CDR3 DNA follows: TGTGCCAGCTCACGCGGGACGGTGAACACTGAAGCTTTCTTT.

The chain carries TRBV18 and TRBJ1-5; 7 nucleotides line up with TRBD1. Germline trimming cut 1 base from V and 1 base from J; bases unmatched to any gene: 4. CDR3 length equals 16 residues. The germline gives CDR1 KGHSH, CDR2 LQKENI. The CDR3 nucleotides read TGTGCCAGCTCACCACAGGGGGCGCGGAGCAATCAGCCCCAGCATTTT. It is translated as CASSPQGARSNQPQHF.

The chain carries TRBV27 and TRBJ2-1; 7 bases agree with TRBD1. CDR1 MNHEY and CDR2 SMNVEV come from the germline V gene (reference sequence). This CDR3 spans 18 amino acids. V was pared by 3 bases and J by 3 bases, with 14 bases of the junction left unmatched. The DNA for the CDR3 is TGTGCCAGCAGTTTCCCCACATCAGGGGGTCTTTTCTACAATGAGCAGTTCTTC. Translated: CASSFPTSGGLFYNEQFF.

This clone has only one observation. The chain has TRBV15 and TRBJ1-6; D not resolved. This CDR3 is built from 13 residues. CDR1 is LNHNV and CDR2 is YYDKDF in the germline V gene (reference sequence). V was trimmed by 4 bases and J by 7 bases, leaving 8 bases between them. The chain's CDR3 is CATSKARNSPLHF. In nucleotides, the CDR3 is TGTGCCACCAGCAAGGCTAGGAATTCACCCCTCCACTTT.

This chain uses TRBV28 with TRBJ2-5; 7 bases match TRBD1. V dropped 3 bases and J dropped 5; count of bases not matched to a gene: 9. Germline V CDR1 and CDR2: MDHEN, SYDVKM. This CDR3 contains 15 residues. The CDR3 sequence is CASSFVDRDGETQYF. The CDR3 DNA is TGTGCCAGCAGTTTCGTCGACAGGGATGGTGAGACCCAGTACTTC.

The chain joins TRBV27 to TRBJ1-1; D is ambiguous. CDR3 length: 14 amino acids. V gave up 1 base and J gave up 3 bases, with 9 bases separating them. CDR1 and CDR2 from the germline V gene are MNHEY and SMNVEV (reference sequence). CDR3 loop: CASSLYTGYTEAFF. CDR3 DNA: TGTGCCAGCAGTTTATATACGGGATACACTGAAGCTTTCTTT.

V gene TRBV6-5 combines with J gene TRBJ1-5, with D possibly being TRBD1 (5 bases). The V end was cut by 7 bases, the J end by 4 bases, with 11 bases between. The CDR3 extends over 13 amino acids. Germline CDR1 MNHEY, CDR2 SVGAGI. The CDR3 sequence: CASTRQKNQPQHF. The DNA of the CDR3 is TGTGCCAGCACCCGACAGAAGAATCAGCCCCAGCATTTT.

This chain joins TRBV11-2 and TRBJ2-5, with TRBD2 matching over 9 bases. This CDR3 contains 18 residues. The V segment lost 0 bases and the J segment 2 bases; nucleotides outside the gene matches: 10. CDR1 and CDR2 (germline): SGHAT, FQNNGV. CDR3 residues: CASSLEDSFAGGQETQYF. As DNA, the CDR3 is TGTGCCAGCAGCTTAGAAGACTCGTTTGCGGGGGGGCAAGAGACCCAGTACTTC.

This chain joins TRBV27 and TRBJ1-4, with D possibly TRBD1 on 6 matching bases. V was clipped by 0 bases and J by 5 bases, with 7 bases between them. Germline V gene lookup returns CDR1 MNHEY and CDR2 SMNVEV (reference sequence). The CDR3 has 14 amino acids. The CDR3 spells CASSLSTGNEKLFF. CDR3 nucleotides: TGTGCCAGCAGTTTATCGACAGGCAATGAAAAACTGTTTTTT.

The V call is TRBV18, the J call TRBJ1-3; the D gene is possibly TRBD1 (5 bases). The CDR3 consists of 13 residues. Trimming cost V 0 bases and J 7 bases, with 7 bases left between them. The germline V gene has CDR1 KGHSH and CDR2 LQKENI. CDR3 DNA sequence: TGTGCCAGCTCACCACCGGGGGGGAACACCATATATTTT. As protein: CASSPPGGNTIYF.

This rearrangement joins TRBV30 to TRBJ2-3, with TRBD2 identical over 9 bases. The germline CDR1 and CDR2 sequences are GTSNPN and SVGIG (reference sequence). The CDR3 sequence is 14 residues long. J gave up 5 bases and V 2 bases, and 5 bases lay outside the gene matches. CDR3 nucleotide sequence: TGTGCCTGGAGTTTGCTAGCGGGGAAAGATACGCAGTATTTT. This encodes CAWSLLAGKDTQYF.

The genes are TRBV5-6 and TRBJ1-1; D gene ambiguous. Trimming cost V 7 bases and J 3 bases, with 13 bases left between them. The CDR3 is 13 residues long. Germline loops: CDR1 SGHDT, CDR2 YYEEEE. This CDR3 is CASSTRGDTEAFF. The CDR3, as DNA: TGTGCCAGCTCTACCCGGGGTGACACTGAAGCTTTCTTT.

This clone has a handful of counts. This sequence joins TRBV4-1 and TRBJ2-1; D may be TRBD2 (5 bases). Per germline, CDR1 MGHRA and CDR2 YSYEKL. Trimming shortened V by 7 bases and J by 8 bases, and 18 bases separated the two germline ends. This CDR3 region has 14 residues. The CDR3 sequence: CASTVYLGVDEQFF. For the CDR3, the DNA is TGCGCCAGCACCGTCTATCTCGGGGTGGATGAGCAGTTCTTC.

The table lists this clone with a count of one. The chain employs TRBV19 and TRBJ2-3; 10 nucleotides align to TRBD2. This CDR3 contains 17 residues. J was trimmed by 4 bases and V by 2 bases; bases with no gene match: 9. Germline loops: CDR1 LNHDA, CDR2 SQIVND (reference sequence). CDR3 sequence reads: CASSISSSGGAPDTQYF. In nucleotides, the CDR3 is TGTGCCAGTAGTATATCTTCCAGCGGGGGGGCCCCAGATACGCAGTATTTT.